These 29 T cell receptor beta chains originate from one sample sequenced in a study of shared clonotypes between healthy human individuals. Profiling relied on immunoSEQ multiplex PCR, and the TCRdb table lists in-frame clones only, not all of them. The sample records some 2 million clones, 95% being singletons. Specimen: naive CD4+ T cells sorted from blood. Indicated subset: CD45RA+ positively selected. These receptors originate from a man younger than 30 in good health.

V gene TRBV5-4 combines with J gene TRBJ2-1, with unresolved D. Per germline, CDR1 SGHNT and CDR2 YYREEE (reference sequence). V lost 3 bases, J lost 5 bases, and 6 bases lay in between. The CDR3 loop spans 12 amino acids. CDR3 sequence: CASSSLNNEQFF. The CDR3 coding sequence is TGTGCCAGCAGCTCCTTAAACAATGAGCAGTTCTTC.

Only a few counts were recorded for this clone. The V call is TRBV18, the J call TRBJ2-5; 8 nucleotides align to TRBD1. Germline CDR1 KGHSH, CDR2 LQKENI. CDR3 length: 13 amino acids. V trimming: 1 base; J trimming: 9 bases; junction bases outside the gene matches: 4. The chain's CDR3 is CASSPQGQEAQYF. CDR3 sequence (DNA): TGTGCCAGCTCACCACAGGGACAGGAGGCCCAGTACTTC.

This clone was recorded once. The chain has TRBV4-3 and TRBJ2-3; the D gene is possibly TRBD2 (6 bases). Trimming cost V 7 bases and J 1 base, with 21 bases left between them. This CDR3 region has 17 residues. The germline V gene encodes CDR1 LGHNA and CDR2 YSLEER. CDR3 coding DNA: TGCGCCAGCAACCGAACCGGGACTCCAGTTGGCACAGATACGCAGTATTTT. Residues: CASNRTGTPVGTDTQYF.

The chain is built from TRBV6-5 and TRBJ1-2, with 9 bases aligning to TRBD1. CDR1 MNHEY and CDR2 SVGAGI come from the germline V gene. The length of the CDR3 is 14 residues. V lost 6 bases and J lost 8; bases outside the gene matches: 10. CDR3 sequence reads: CASRGTGRLEGYTF. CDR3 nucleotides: TGTGCCAGCAGGGGGACAGGGAGGCTCGAGGGCTACACCTTC.

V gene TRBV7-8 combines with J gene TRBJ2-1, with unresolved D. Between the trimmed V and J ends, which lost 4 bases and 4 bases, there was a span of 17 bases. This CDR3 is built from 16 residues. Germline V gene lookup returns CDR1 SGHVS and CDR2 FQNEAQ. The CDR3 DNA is TGTGCCAGCAGCTCTAGAATCCCGGTACCTTACAATGAGCAGTTCTTC. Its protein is CASSSRIPVPYNEQFF.

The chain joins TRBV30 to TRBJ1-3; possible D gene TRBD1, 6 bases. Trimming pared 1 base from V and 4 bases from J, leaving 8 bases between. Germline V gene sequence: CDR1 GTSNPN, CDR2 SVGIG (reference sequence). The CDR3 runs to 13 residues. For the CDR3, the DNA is TGTGCCTGGAGTGCACAGGGAGGAAACACCATATATTTT. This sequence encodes CAWSAQGGNTIYF.

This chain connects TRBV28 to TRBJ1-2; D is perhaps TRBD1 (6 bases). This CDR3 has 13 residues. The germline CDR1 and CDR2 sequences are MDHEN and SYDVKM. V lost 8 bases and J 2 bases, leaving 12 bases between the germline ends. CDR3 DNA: TGTGCCAGCCACAGGGACCTCAACTATGGCTACACCTTC. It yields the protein CASHRDLNYGYTF.

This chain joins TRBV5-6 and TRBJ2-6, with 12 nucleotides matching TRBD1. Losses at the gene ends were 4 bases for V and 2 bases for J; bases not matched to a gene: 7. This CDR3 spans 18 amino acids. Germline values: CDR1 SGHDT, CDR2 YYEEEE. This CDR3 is CASSAFGTGGAGANVLTF. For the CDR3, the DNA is TGTGCCAGCAGCGCATTCGGGACAGGGGGCGCTGGGGCCAACGTCCTGACTTTC.

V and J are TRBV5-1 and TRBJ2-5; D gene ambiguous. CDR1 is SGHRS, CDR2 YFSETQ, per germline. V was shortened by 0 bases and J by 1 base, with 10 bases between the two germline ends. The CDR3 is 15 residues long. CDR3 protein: CASSLGRVPQETQYF. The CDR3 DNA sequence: TGCGCCAGCAGCTTGGGTCGGGTTCCCCAAGAGACCCAGTACTTC.

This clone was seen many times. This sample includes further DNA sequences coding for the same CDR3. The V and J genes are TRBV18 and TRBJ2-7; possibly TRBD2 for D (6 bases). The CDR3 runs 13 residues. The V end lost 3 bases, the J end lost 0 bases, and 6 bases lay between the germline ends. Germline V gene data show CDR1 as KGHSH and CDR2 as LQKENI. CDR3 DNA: TGTGCCAGCTCACCCGGGAGCTCCTACGAGCAGTACTTC. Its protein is CASSPGSSYEQYF.

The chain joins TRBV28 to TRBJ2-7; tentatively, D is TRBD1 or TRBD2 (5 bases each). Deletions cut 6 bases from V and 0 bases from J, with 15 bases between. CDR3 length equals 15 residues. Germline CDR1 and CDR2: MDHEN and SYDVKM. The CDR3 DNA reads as TGTGCCAGCAGCTTAAAGGTGAGGGGCTCCTACGAGCAGTACTTC. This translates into CASSLKVRGSYEQYF.

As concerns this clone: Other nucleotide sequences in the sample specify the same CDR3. The CDR3 DNA follows: TGTGCCAGCTCAACGGGACAGGGGAACACCGGGGAGCTGTTTTTT. This gives the protein CASSTGQGNTGELFF. V usage is TRBV18 and J usage is TRBJ2-2; 9 nucleotides match TRBD1. The germline CDR1 and CDR2 sequences are KGHSH and LQKENI. J was trimmed by 1 base and V by 5 bases; bases with no gene match: 2. This CDR3 is 15 amino acids long.

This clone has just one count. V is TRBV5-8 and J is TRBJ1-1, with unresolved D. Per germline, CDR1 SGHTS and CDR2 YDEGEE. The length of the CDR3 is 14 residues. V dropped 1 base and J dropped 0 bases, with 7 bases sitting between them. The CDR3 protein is CASSLTELNTEAFF. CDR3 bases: TGTGCCAGCAGCTTGACAGAGCTGAACACTGAAGCTTTCTTT. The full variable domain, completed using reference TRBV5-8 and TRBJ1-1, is EAGVTQSPTHLIKTRGQQATLRCSPISGHTSVYWYQQALGLGLQFLLWYDEGEERNRGNFPPRFSGRQFPNYSSELNVNALELEDSALYLCASSLTELNTEAFFGQGTRLTVV.

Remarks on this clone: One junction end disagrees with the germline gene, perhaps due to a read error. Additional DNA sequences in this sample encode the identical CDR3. In nucleotides, the CDR3 is TGTGCCAGCAGCGTCGCAGCGACTAGAAGCACAGATACGCAGTACTTT. Encoded protein: CASSVAATRSTDTQYF. The V gene is TRBV9, the J gene TRBJ2-3, with D perhaps TRBD2 (6 bases). This CDR3 comprises 16 residues. The germline V gene encodes CDR1 SGDLS and CDR2 YYNGEE. The variable domain in full, completed from reference TRBV9 and TRBJ2-3, reads DSGVTQTPKHLITATGQRVTLRCSPRSGDLSVYWYQQSLDQGLQFLIQYYNGEERAKGNILERFSAQQFPDLHSELNLSSLELGDSALYFCASSVAATRSTDTQYFGPGTRLTVL.

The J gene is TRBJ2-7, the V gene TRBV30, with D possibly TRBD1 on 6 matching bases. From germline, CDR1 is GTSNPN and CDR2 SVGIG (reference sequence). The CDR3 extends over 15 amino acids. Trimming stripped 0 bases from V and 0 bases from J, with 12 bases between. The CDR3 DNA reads TGTGCCTGGAGTGTACTAGGGGACACCTCCTACGAGCAGTACTTC. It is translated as CAWSVLGDTSYEQYF.

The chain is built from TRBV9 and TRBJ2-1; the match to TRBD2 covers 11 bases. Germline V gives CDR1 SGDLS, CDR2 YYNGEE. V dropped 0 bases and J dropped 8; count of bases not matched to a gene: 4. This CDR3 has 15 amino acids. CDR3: CASSVGLAGSYEQFF. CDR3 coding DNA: TGTGCCAGCAGCGTAGGACTAGCGGGGAGCTATGAGCAGTTCTTC. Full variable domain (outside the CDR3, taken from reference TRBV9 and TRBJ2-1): DSGVTQTPKHLITATGQRVTLRCSPRSGDLSVYWYQQSLDQGLQFLIQYYNGEERAKGNILERFSAQQFPDLHSELNLSSLELGDSALYFCASSVGLAGSYEQFFGPGTRLTVL.

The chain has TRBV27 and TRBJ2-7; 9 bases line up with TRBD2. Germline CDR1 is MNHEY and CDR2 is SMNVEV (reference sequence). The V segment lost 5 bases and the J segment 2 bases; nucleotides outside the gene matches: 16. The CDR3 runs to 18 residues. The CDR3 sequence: CASSTKPRLAGLTYEQYF. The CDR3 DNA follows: TGTGCCAGCAGTACCAAACCTCGCCTAGCGGGGTTAACCTACGAGCAGTACTTC.

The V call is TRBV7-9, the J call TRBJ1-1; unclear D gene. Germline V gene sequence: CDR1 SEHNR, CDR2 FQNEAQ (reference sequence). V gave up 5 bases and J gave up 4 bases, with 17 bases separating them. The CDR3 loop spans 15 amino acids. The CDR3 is CASSPRRTWGTEAFF. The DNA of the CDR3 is TGTGCCAGCAGCCCTCGACGAACCTGGGGCACTGAAGCTTTCTTT.

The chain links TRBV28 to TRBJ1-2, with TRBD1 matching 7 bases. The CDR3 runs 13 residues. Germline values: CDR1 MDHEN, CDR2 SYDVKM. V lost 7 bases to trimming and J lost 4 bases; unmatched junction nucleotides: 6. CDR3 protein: CASNIQGSYGYTF. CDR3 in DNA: TGTGCCAGCAATATACAGGGGAGCTATGGCTACACCTTC.

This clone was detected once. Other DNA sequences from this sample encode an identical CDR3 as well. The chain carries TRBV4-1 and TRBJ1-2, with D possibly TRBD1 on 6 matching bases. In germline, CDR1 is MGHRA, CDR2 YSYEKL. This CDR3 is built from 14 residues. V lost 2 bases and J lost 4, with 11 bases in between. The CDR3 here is CASSQTTGIYGYTF. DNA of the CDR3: TGCGCCAGCAGCCAAACTACAGGGATCTATGGCTACACCTTC.

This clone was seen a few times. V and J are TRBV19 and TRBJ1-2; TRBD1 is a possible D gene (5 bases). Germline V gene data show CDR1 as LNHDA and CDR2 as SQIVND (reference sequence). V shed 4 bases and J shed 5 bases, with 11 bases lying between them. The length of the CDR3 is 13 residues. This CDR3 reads CASSTGPGYGYTF. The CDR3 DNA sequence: TGTGCCAGTAGTACCGGACCAGGGTATGGCTACACCTTC.

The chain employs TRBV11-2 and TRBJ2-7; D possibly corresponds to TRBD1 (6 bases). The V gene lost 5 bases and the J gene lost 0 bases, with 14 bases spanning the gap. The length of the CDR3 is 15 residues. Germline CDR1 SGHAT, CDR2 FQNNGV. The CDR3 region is CASSRTDKSSYEQYF. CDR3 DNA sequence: TGTGCCAGCAGCCGGACAGACAAGAGCTCCTACGAGCAGTACTTC.

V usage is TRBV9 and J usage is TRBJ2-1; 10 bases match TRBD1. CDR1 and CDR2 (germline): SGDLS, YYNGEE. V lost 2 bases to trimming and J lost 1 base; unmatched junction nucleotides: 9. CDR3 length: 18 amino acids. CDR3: CASSVSTGGIGSYNEQFF. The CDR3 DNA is TGTGCCAGCAGCGTTTCGACAGGGGGCATTGGATCCTACAATGAGCAGTTCTTC.

CDR3 coding DNA: TGTGCCAGCAGCTTGGATCTATTCTCGAGCGGGGAGCTGTTTTTT. Amino acids: CASSLDLFSSGELFF. The chain couples TRBV5-4 to TRBJ2-2; D is unclear. Germline values: CDR1 SGHNT, CDR2 YYREEE (reference sequence). Trimming left V 0 bases short and J 7 bases short, with 13 bases between. The CDR3 runs 15 residues.

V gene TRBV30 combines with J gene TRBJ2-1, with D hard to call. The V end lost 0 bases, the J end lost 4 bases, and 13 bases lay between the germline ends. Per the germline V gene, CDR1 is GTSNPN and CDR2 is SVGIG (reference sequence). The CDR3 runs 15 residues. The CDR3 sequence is CAWSVLQPAYNEQFF. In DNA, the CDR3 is TGTGCCTGGAGTGTATTACAGCCGGCTTACAATGAGCAGTTCTTC.

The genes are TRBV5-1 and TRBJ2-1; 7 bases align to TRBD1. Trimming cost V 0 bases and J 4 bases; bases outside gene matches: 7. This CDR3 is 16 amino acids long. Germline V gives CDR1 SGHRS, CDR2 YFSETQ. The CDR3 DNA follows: TGCGCCAGCAGCTTGGGACAGGGTGGGGGATACAATGAGCAGTTCTTC. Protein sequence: CASSLGQGGGYNEQFF.

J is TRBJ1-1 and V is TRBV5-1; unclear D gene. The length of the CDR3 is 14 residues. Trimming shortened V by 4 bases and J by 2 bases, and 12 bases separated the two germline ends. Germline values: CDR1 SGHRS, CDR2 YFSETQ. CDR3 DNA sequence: TGCGCCAGCAGCGCCCAAGGGCCTAACACTGAAGCTTTCTTT. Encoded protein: CASSAQGPNTEAFF. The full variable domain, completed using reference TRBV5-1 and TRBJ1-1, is KAGVTQTPRYLIKTRGQQVTLSCSPISGHRSVSWYQQTPGQGLQFLFEYFSETQRNKGNFPGRFSGRQFSNSRSEMNVSTLELGDSALYLCASSAQGPNTEAFFGQGTRLTVV.

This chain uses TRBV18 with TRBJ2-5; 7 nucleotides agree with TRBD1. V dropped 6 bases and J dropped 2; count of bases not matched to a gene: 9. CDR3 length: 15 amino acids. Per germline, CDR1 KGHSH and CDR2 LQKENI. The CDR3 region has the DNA TGTGCCAGCTCGGGGGACAGACAGCCTCAAGAGACCCAGTACTTC. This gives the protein CASSGDRQPQETQYF.

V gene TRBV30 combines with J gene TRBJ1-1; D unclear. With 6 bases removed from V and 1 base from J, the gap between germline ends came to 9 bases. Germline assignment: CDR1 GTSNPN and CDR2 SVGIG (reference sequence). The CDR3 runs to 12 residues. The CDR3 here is CACKMKNTEAFF. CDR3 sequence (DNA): TGTGCCTGTAAAATGAAGAACACTGAAGCTTTCTTT. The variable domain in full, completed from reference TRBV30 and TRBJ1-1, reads SQTIHQWPATLVQPVGSPLSLECTVEGTSNPNLYWYRQAAGRGLQLLFYSVGIGQISSEVPQNLSASRPQDRQFILSSKKLLLSDSGFYLCACKMKNTEAFFGQGTRLTVV.